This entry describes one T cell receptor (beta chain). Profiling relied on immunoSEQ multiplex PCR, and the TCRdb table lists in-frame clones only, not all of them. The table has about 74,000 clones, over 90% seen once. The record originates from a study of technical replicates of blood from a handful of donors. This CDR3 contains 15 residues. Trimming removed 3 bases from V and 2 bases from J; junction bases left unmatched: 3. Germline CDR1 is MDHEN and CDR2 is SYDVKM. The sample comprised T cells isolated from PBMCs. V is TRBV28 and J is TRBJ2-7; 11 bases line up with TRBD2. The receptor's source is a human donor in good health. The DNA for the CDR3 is TGTGCCAGCAGTTTTAGACTAGCGGGACCCTACGAGCAGTACTTC. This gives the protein CASSFRLAGPYEQYF.